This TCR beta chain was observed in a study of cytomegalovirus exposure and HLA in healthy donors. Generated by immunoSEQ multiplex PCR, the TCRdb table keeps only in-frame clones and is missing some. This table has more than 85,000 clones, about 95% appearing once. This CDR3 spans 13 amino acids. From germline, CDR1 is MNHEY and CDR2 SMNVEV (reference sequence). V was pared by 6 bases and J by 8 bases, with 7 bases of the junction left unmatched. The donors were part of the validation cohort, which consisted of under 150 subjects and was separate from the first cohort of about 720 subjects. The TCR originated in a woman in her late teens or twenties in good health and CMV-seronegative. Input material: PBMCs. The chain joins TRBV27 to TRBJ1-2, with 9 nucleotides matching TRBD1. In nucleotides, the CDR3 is TGTGCCAGCAGAGTCACAGGGGGCGCGGGCTACACCTTC. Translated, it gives CASRVTGGAGYTF.